This paragraph covers one TCR beta chain sequence. The target antigen is unknown. The data stem from a study of shared clonotypes between healthy human individuals. Study context: The study used three CD4 naive, three CD4 memory, two CD8 naive and one CD8 memory plate per donor.

Naivety among CD8 cells was defined by CD45RO negativity and positive CCR7 selection, thereby excluding terminally differentiated effector memory CD45RA+ cells. Findings and limits, study-wide: Owing to a small donor count, the genetic and exposure-history diversity represented was limited. Among several donors, approximately 4.6% of naive CD4 clonotypes were found in common. Sampling involved blood alone; tissue repertoires likely differ.

Profiling relied on immunoSEQ multiplex PCR, and the TCRdb table lists in-frame clones only, not all of them. The data show approximately 2,000,000 clones, with roughly 93% seen just once and less than 2% held by the top ten. The CDR3 length is 15 residues. Trimming cost V 1 base and J 2 bases; bases outside gene matches: 2. Germline lookup yields CDR1 MNHEY and CDR2 SVGAGI. Source material: naive CD8+ T cells from PBMCs. This TCR was sampled from a man aged 18 to 35 in good health. Some clones in this sample may be carry-over from other donors' samples. The chain employs TRBV6-5 and TRBJ1-2, with 9 bases fitting TRBD1. CDR3 residues: CASSYFGTGNYGYTF. CDR3 in DNA: TGTGCCAGCAGTTACTTTGGGACAGGGAACTATGGCTACACCTTC.